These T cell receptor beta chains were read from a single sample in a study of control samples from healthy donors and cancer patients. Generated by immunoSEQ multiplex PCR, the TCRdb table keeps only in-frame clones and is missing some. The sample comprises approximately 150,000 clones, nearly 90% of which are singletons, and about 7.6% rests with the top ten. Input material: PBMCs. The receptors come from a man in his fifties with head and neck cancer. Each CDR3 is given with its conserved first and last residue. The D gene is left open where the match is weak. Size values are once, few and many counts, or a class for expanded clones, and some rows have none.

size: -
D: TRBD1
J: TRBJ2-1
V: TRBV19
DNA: TGTGCCAGTAGTCCCCGACAGGGGGCTACCTTCGGTGAGCAGTTCTTC
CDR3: CASSPRQGATFGEQFF

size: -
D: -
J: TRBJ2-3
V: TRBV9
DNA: TGTGCCAGCAGCTACGTTAGCACAGATACGCAGTATTTT
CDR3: CASSYVSTDTQYF

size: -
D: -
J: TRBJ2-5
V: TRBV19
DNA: TGTGCCAGCTCGAGACGGGGACTGGCTGTGGAAGAGACCCAGTACTTC
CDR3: CASSRRGLAVEETQYF

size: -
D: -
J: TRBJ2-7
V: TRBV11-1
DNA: TGTGCCAGCAGCTTATCTGGACTCTCCGAGCAGTACTTC
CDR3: CASSLSGLSEQYF

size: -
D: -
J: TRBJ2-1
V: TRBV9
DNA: TGTGCCAGCAGCCCCCCTCGCGGCTCCTCCTACAATGAGCAGTTCTTC
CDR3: CASSPPRGSSYNEQFF

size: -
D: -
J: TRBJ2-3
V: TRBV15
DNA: TGTGCCACCAGCAGACCTGACGGAACAGATACGCAGTATTTT
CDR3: CATSRPDGTDTQYF

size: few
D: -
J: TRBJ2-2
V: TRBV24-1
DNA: TGTGCCACCAGTGAGCAGGGCCCGGCCGGGGAGCTGTTTTTT
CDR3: CATSEQGPAGELFF

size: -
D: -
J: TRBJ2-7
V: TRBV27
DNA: TGTGCCAGCAGGCTAAAAGGGCGAACCTCCTACGAGCAGTACTTC
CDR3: CASRLKGRTSYEQYF

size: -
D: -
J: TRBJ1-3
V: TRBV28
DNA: TGTGCCAGCTCTGAAAGCTCTGGAAACACCATATATTTT
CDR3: CASSESSGNTIYF

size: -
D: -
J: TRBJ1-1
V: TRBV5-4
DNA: TGTGCCAGCAGCTTTCAGATGAACACTGAAGCTTTCTTT
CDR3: CASSFQMNTEAFF

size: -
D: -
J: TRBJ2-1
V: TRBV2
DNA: TGTGCCAGCAGTGAAGATGAGCGGGAGCAGTTCTTC
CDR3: CASSEDEREQFF

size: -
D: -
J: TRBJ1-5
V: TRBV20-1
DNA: TGCAGTGCTAGTAAGACGGTTAGCAATCAGCCCCAGCATTTT
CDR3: CSASKTVSNQPQHF

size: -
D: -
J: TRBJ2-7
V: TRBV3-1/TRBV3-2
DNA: TGTGCCAGCAGCCAAGCGCAAGGGGCAAGGGAGCAGTACTTC
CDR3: CASSQAQGAREQYF

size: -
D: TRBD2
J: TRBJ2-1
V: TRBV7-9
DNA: TGTGCCAGCAGCTTAGGTTGGCCTAGCGGGAGGTCCTACAATGAGCAGTTCTTC
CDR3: CASSLGWPSGRSYNEQFF

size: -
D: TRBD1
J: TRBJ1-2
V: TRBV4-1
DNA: TGCGCCAGCAGCCTGACTAACAGGGGGCAGGATGGCTACACCTTC
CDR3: CASSLTNRGQDGYTF

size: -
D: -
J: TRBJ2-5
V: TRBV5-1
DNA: TGCGCCAGCAGTTTTACGGGATTTCAAGAGACCCAGTACTTC
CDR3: CASSFTGFQETQYF

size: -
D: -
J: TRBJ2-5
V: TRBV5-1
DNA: TGCGCCAGCAGTCCGCATCAGGAGACCCAGTACTTC
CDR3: CASSPHQETQYF

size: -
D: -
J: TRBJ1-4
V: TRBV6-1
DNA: TGTGCCAGCAGTGAGAGAGGGTGGGAAAAACTGTTTTTT
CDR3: CASSERGWEKLFF

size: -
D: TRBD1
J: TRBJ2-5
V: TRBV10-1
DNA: TGCGCCAGCAGCGCAGGGACAGGGGGAGAGACCCAGTACTTC
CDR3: CASSAGTGGETQYF

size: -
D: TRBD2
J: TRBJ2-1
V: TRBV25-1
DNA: TGTGCCAGCAGTGAAATGGGCGGGAGGGCTTACAATGAGCAGTTCTTC
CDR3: CASSEMGGRAYNEQFF

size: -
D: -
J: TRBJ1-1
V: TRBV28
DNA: TGTGCCAGCCGCACAGACCCTCGGAACACTGAAGCTTTCTTT
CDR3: CASRTDPRNTEAFF

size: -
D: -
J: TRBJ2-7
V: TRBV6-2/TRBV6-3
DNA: TGTGCCAGCAGTCAAGACATAATGAGGAGGGAGAATTACTACGAGCAGTACTTC
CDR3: CASSQDIMRRENYYEQYF

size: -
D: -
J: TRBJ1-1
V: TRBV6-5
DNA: TGTGCCAGCGGGGTGCTCACTATGGCTGAAGCTTTCTTT
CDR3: CASGVLTMAEAFF

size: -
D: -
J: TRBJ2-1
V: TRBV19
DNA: TGTGCCAGTAGTAATCAGCCGAGATCCTACAATGAGCAGTTCTTC
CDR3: CASSNQPRSYNEQFF

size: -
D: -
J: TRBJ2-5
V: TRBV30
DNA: TGTGCCTGGGACGACAGGACAGTCCAAGAGACCCAGTACTTC
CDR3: CAWDDRTVQETQYF

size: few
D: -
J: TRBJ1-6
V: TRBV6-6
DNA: TGTGCCAGCAGTTACAGGGATAATTCACCCCTCCACTTT
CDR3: CASSYRDNSPLHF

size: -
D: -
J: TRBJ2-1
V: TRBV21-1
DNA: TGTGCCAGCAGCAACATACTCAATGAGCAGTTCTTC
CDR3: CASSNILNEQFF

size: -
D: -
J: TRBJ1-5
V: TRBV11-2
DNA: TGTGCCAGCAGCTCAGATAGCCATAGCAATCAGCCCCAGCATTTT
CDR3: CASSSDSHSNQPQHF

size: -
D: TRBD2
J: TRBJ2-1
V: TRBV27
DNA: TGTGCCAGCAGTTTCCTAGCGGGAGTGAGTAATGAGCAGTTCTTC
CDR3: CASSFLAGVSNEQFF

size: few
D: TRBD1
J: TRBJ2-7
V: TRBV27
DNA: TGTGCCAGCAGTTTAGACAGGGGTACGCACGAGCAGTACTTC
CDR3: CASSLDRGTHEQYF

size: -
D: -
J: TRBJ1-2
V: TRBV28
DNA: TGTGCCAGCAGTTCCCTATATGGCTACACCTTC
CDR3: CASSSLYGYTF

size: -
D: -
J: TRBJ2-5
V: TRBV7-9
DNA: TGTGCCAGCAGCTTAGGGGACCTAGGGGAAAAGACCCAGTACTTC
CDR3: CASSLGDLGEKTQYF

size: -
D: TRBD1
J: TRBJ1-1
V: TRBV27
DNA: TGTGCCAGCAGTTGGGACAGGGGCACTGAAGCTTTCTTT
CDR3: CASSWDRGTEAFF

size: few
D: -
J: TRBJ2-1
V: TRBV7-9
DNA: TGTGCCAGCAGTTTTACATCTGATGAGCAGTTCTTC
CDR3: CASSFTSDEQFF

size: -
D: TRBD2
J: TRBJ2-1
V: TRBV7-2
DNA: TGTGCCAGCAGCTTCGGACTAGCGGGACTGGGTGAGCAGTTCTTC
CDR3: CASSFGLAGLGEQFF

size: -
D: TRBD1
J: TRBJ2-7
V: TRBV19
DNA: TGTGCCAGTAGTCGCGACAGGGGACATCCCTACGAGCAGTACTTC
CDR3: CASSRDRGHPYEQYF

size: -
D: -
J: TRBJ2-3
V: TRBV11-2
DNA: TGTGCCAGCAGCTTAGACGCGTCTTTACGTACGCAGTATTTT
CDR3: CASSLDASLRTQYF